Listed here are 2 T cell receptor beta chains from one sample, sequenced in a study of regulatory T cells in long-lasting Graves disease. Sample time point: persistent/refractory GD, antithyroid drugs over 5 years with positive TRAb. RNA extracted from PBMCs served as the sequencing template. Library construction for TCR beta used iRepertoire HTBI primers and Arm-PCR of CDR3 regions. Via MiXCR, TCRdb re-called the multiplex PCR reads, giving one row per CDR3 protein. The top ten clones hold approximately 27% of a sample with under 450,000 distinct CDR3 sequences, less than 30% of them seen once. Specimen: peripheral blood mononuclear cells (PBMCs), collected when the disease was refractory, from a patient treated with antithyroid drugs. The receptors come from a woman in her thirties or forties with Graves disease.

This clonotype was counted at least ten times. The chain recombines TRBV29-1 with TRBJ1-2; 7 bases align to TRBD1. J lost 5 bases, V lost 4 bases, and 10 bases had no gene match. Germline-derived CDR1 and CDR2 are SQVTM and ANQGSEA. The CDR3 has 14 residues. The CDR3 sequence is CSVGKGQAYYGYTF. In DNA form, the CDR3 reads TGCAGCGTTGGAAAAGGACAGGCGTATTATGGCTACACCTTC.

V is TRBV12-3 or TRBV12-4 and J is TRBJ2-5, with D possibly being TRBD2 (5 bases). There are 13 residues in the CDR3. The V end lost 0 bases, the J end lost 4 bases, and 6 bases lay between the germline ends. In nucleotides, the CDR3 is TGTGCCAGCAGTTTAGCGGCGGGAGAGACCCAGTACTTC. Residues: CASSLAAGETQYF.